The 14 T cell receptor beta chains presented below share a single source sample, sequenced in a study of PD-L1 blockade in urothelial cancer. TCRdb keeps only in-frame clones here, not all; method: immunoSEQ multiplex PCR. The repertoire holds 50,000 or so clones, with roughly 86% as singletons. Time point given: peripheral blood 6 weeks after treatment start. The sequencing here drew on PBMCs, taken around atezolizumab (anti-PD-L1) treatment. The receptors originated from a man in his 60s with urothelial cancer.

This clone occurred once. CDR3 nucleotides: TGTGCCAGTAGTCCTCGACAGGGGCCGCCCGGGATCCACTATGGCTACACCTTC. Translated, it gives CASSPRQGPPGIHYGYTF. The V call is TRBV19, the J call TRBJ1-2, with 8 nucleotides matching TRBD1. The CDR3 loop spans 18 amino acids. CDR1 LNHDA and CDR2 SQIVND come from the germline V gene (reference sequence). J was trimmed by 3 bases and V by 5 bases; bases with no gene match: 17.

This chain links TRBV19 with TRBJ1-2, with D possibly TRBD1 on 5 matching bases. CDR1 and CDR2 (germline): LNHDA, SQIVND (reference sequence). This CDR3 is 15 amino acids long. V was cut by 0 bases and J by 4 bases, with 12 bases left in between. In DNA, the CDR3 is TGTGCCAGTAGTATAGACGGCGGGGGAGGCTATGGCTACACCTTC. Translation gives CASSIDGGGGYGYTF.

V is TRBV2 and J is TRBJ1-5, with 7 nucleotides matching TRBD1. The CDR3 has 16 amino acids. V lost 2 bases to trimming and J lost 4 bases; unmatched junction nucleotides: 8. Per the germline V gene, CDR1 is SNHLY and CDR2 is FYNNEI. CDR3 DNA: TGTGCCAGCAGTGAATTTACAGGGGTGACGAATCAGCCCCAGCATTTT. Its protein is CASSEFTGVTNQPQHF. Full variable domain (rest looked up from reference TRBV2 and TRBJ1-5): EPEVTQTPSHQVTQMGQEVILRCVPISNHLYFYWYRQILGQKVEFLVSFYNNEISEKSEIFDDQFSVERPDGSNFTLKIRSTKLEDSAMYFCASSEFTGVTNQPQHFGDGTRLSIL.

The genes are TRBV5-1 and TRBJ2-5, with 8 bases matching TRBD2. The CDR3 spans 14 residues. CDR1 is SGHRS and CDR2 is YFSETQ in the germline V gene. V lost 0 bases to trimming and J lost 4 bases; unmatched junction nucleotides: 2. CDR3 DNA: TGCGCCAGCAGCTTGGCTCGGGAGGGAGAGACCCAGTACTTC. Translated: CASSLAREGETQYF.

This clone was recorded a few times. The V call is TRBV6-5, the J call TRBJ2-1; TRBD2 matches at 11 bases. Germline V gene lookup returns CDR1 MNHEY and CDR2 SVGAGI. The ends lost 2 bases at V and 6 bases at J; junction bases unmatched: 6. CDR3 length equals 16 residues. The CDR3 DNA is TGTGCCAGCAGTTACCCCGGGACTAGCGGCCGCAATGAGCAGTTCTTC. Translated: CASSYPGTSGRNEQFF.

The rearrangement joins TRBV7-3 to TRBJ2-5, with D perhaps matching TRBD1 (5 bases). The CDR3 sequence is 15 residues long. Per germline, CDR1 SGHTA and CDR2 FQGTGA. With 0 bases removed from V and 5 bases from J, the gap between germline ends came to 13 bases. The DNA for the CDR3 is TGTGCCAGCAGCTTAACGGGCCTGACAGCTGAGACCCAGTACTTC. Its protein is CASSLTGLTAETQYF.

The J gene is TRBJ2-5, the V gene TRBV4-1; 7 bases match TRBD1. The germline V gene encodes CDR1 MGHRA and CDR2 YSYEKL. Trimming removed 4 bases from V and 1 base from J; junction bases left unmatched: 3. The CDR3 spans 14 residues. In DNA form, the CDR3 reads TGCGCCAGCAGCCGGACAGGCCTCCAAGAGACCCAGTACTTC. Translated: CASSRTGLQETQYF.

In its sample, this clone was seen once. V gene TRBV6-5 combines with J gene TRBJ2-5; TRBD1 might be the D (7 bases). V lost 6 bases, J lost 4 bases, and 18 bases lay in between. The CDR3 length is 15 residues. CDR1 and CDR2 (germline): MNHEY, SVGAGI. CDR3 region: CASSARPGGGETQYF. CDR3 DNA: TGTGCCAGCAGCGCAAGGCCAGGGGGAGGAGAGACCCAGTACTTC.

This clone appeared once. This sequence joins TRBV6-1 and TRBJ1-6; no reliable D call. The CDR3 has 15 residues. The V end lost 6 bases, the J end lost 7 bases, and 16 bases lay between the germline ends. Germline V lookup: CDR1 MNHNS, CDR2 SASEGT. This CDR3 is CASRSAGGENSPLHF. For the CDR3, the DNA is TGTGCCAGCAGATCTGCGGGCGGTGAGAATTCACCCCTCCACTTT.

This chain connects TRBV5-6 to TRBJ1-1; D not certain. The CDR3 contains 13 residues. Deletions cut 4 bases from V and 2 bases from J, with 9 bases between. Germline-derived CDR1 and CDR2 are SGHDT and YYEEEE. The chain's CDR3 is CASSPTENTEAFF. The CDR3 DNA is TGTGCCAGCAGCCCCACAGAAAACACTGAAGCTTTCTTT.

J is TRBJ1-1 and V is TRBV27, with 9 bases identical to TRBD1. J lost 6 bases, V lost 5 bases, and 7 bases had no gene match. Germline V gene data show CDR1 as MNHEY and CDR2 as SMNVEV (reference sequence). The CDR3 length is 14 residues. The CDR3 loop is CASSKQGARPEAFF. The CDR3 DNA is TGTGCCAGCAGTAAACAGGGGGCGCGGCCTGAAGCTTTCTTT.

The rearrangement links TRBV28 to TRBJ2-4; 7 bases align to TRBD2. This CDR3 is built from 15 residues. Germline V gene sequence: CDR1 MDHEN, CDR2 SYDVKM. V shed 4 bases and J 1 base; nucleotides not matched to a gene: 4. CDR3 region: CASSWGGMAKNIQYF. In DNA, the CDR3 is TGTGCCAGCAGTTGGGGGGGGATGGCCAAAAACATTCAGTACTTC. The full variable domain, with the rest looked up from reference TRBV28 and TRBJ2-4, is DVKVTQSSRYLVKRTGEKVFLECVQDMDHENMFWYRQDPGLGLRLIYFSYDVKMKEKGDIPEGYSVSREKKERFSLILESASTNQTSMYLCASSWGGMAKNIQYFGAGTRLSVL.

The genes are TRBV7-2 and TRBJ2-3, with 11 bases that match TRBD2. The germline V gene has CDR1 SGHTA and CDR2 FQGNSA. Losses at the gene ends were 5 bases for V and 2 bases for J; bases not matched to a gene: 3. The CDR3 has 15 amino acids. The CDR3 DNA follows: TGTGCCAGCAGCAATAGCGGGGGGGTCACAGATACGCAGTATTTT. Translating gives CASSNSGGVTDTQYF.

This clone has only one observation. The DNA for the CDR3 is TGTGCCAGCTCACCGGACAGGGGTTCTAATGAAAAACTGTTTTTT. This gives the protein CASSPDRGSNEKLFF. V gene TRBV18 combines with J gene TRBJ1-4; 9 bases map to TRBD1. The CDR3 runs 15 residues. Trimming cost V 3 bases and J 3 bases; bases outside gene matches: 2. Germline CDR1 and CDR2: KGHSH and LQKENI.